These 10 T cell receptor beta chains originate from one sample sequenced in a study of vaccination effects on CD4 cells after COVID-19. For these TCRs, the target antigens are not known. Sequencing was performed with immunoSEQ multiplex PCR; in TCRdb, only in-frame clones are kept and a portion is missing. In the table there are 30,000 to 35,000 clones, just over 70% of which are singletons. Before sequencing, viral peptide pools were used by the ViraFEST assay to expand antigen-specific CD4+ T cells. Following a 10-day culture, CD4+ T cells were purified. The person acquired a PCR-confirmed SARS-CoV-2 infection between March and December 2020. The sequencing here drew on CD4+ T cells from PBMCs cultured with a peptide pool, taken before COVID-19 vaccination. The receptors come from a human donor who had a prior SARS-CoV-2 infection.

This chain links TRBV5-4 with TRBJ2-3; 11 bases fit TRBD2. CDR3 length equals 16 residues. The germline gives CDR1 SGHNT, CDR2 YYREEE (reference sequence). V was pared by 4 bases and J by 2 bases, with 6 bases of the junction left unmatched. CDR3: CASSTHSGGATDTQYF. CDR3 DNA sequence: TGTGCCAGCAGCACCCATAGCGGGGGGGCCACAGATACGCAGTATTTT.

This clone is a singleton in its sample. The rearrangement uses TRBV11-3 and TRBJ2-3; weak D call: TRBD1 (6 bases). Germline V gives CDR1 SGHNT, CDR2 YENEEA. This CDR3 comprises 13 residues. Trimming took 5 bases from V and 4 from J, leaving 10 bases between them. The CDR3 sequence: CASSEQGSDTQYF. CDR3 nucleotide sequence: TGTGCCAGCAGCGAACAGGGATCAGATACGCAGTATTTT.

The J gene is TRBJ1-6, the V gene TRBV11-3; D may be TRBD1 (6 bases). The CDR3 has 17 residues. V lost 6 bases to trimming and J lost 0 bases, with 15 bases between them. Germline V gene data show CDR1 as SGHNT and CDR2 as YENEEA. CDR3 sequence reads: CASRPGHQGSYNSPLHF. The CDR3 DNA reads TGTGCCAGCAGACCGGGACACCAGGGCTCCTATAATTCACCCCTCCACTTT. Together with reference TRBV11-3 and TRBJ1-6, the CDR3 gives the full variable domain: EAGVVQSPRYKIIEKKQPVAFWCNPISGHNTLYWYLQNLGQGPELLIRYENEEAVDDSQLPKDRFSAERLKGVDSTLKIQPAELGDSAVYLCASRPGHQGSYNSPLHFGNGTRLTVT.

This chain links TRBV28 with TRBJ2-7; TRBD2 matches at 10 bases. The CDR3 runs 17 residues. In germline, CDR1 is MDHEN, CDR2 SYDVKM. Germline trimming cut 8 bases from V and 2 bases from J; bases unmatched to any gene: 15. The chain's CDR3 is CASLTGAASGRAYEQYF. Here the CDR3 DNA reads TGTGCCAGCCTGACAGGGGCGGCTAGCGGGAGAGCCTACGAGCAGTACTTC.

The chain recombines TRBV30 with TRBJ2-5; maybe TRBD2 (7 bases). V was pared by 4 bases and J by 6 bases, with 27 bases between. The V gene's germline CDR1 is GTSNPN and CDR2 SVGIG (reference sequence). This CDR3 contains 17 residues. The CDR3 nucleotides are TGTGCCTGGACCCCCATCCCCAAATCGGGGGGCGCGAAGACCCAGTACTTC. Its protein product is CAWTPIPKSGGAKTQYF.

The CDR3: CASSHTAHSGNTIYF. CDR3 bases: TGTGCCAGCAGCCATACAGCACACTCTGGAAACACCATATATTTT. V and J are TRBV3-1 (or the pseudogene TRBV3-2) and TRBJ1-3, with D unclear. This CDR3 has 15 amino acids. The V end lost 3 bases, the J end lost 0 bases, and 9 bases lay between the germline ends. Germline CDR1 and CDR2: LGHDT and YNNKEL (reference sequence).

In its sample, this clone was seen a few times. This chain joins TRBV19 and TRBJ1-1, with unresolved D. CDR1 is LNHDA, CDR2 SQIVND, per germline (reference sequence). Trimming left V 3 bases short and J 5 bases short, with 10 bases between. The CDR3 has 13 residues. CDR3 loop: CASSIQMRTEAFF. Here the CDR3 DNA reads TGTGCCAGTAGTATCCAGATGAGAACTGAAGCTTTCTTT. The full variable domain, in which reference TRBV19 and TRBJ1-1 provide the parts outside the CDR3, is DGGITQSPKYLFRKEGQNVTLSCEQNLNHDAMYWYRQDPGQGLRLIYYSQIVNDFQKGDIAEGYSVSREKKESFPLTVTSAQKNPTAFYLCASSIQMRTEAFFGQGTRLTVV.

The V call is TRBV18, the J call TRBJ1-6; D is perhaps TRBD1 (6 bases). Germline CDR1 reads KGHSH; CDR2 reads LQKENI. This CDR3 comprises 17 residues. V was cut by 2 bases and J by 5 bases, with 16 bases left in between. Here the CDR3 reads CASSPAGVGAHNSPLHF. As DNA, the CDR3 is TGTGCCAGCTCACCAGCAGGGGTGGGGGCCCATAATTCACCCCTCCACTTT.

The rearrangement uses TRBV27 and TRBJ2-1; D could derive from TRBD1 or TRBD2 (6 bases each). Germline V gene data show CDR1 as MNHEY and CDR2 as SMNVEV (reference sequence). The CDR3 extends over 14 amino acids. V dropped 3 bases and J dropped 8 bases, with 14 bases sitting between them. The CDR3, as DNA: TGTGCCAGCAGTTTGTCCACGGGGGCGTATGAGCAGTTCTTC. Translating gives CASSLSTGAYEQFF.

The V gene is TRBV20-1, the J gene TRBJ2-5, with 8 bases aligning to TRBD1. Trimming took 3 bases from V and 6 from J; bases not matched to a gene: 6. CDR1 is DFQATT, CDR2 SNEGSKA, per germline (reference sequence). This CDR3 is 13 amino acids long. The CDR3 sequence is CSASWTGRQTQYF. DNA of the CDR3: TGCAGTGCTAGTTGGACAGGGAGGCAGACCCAGTACTTC.